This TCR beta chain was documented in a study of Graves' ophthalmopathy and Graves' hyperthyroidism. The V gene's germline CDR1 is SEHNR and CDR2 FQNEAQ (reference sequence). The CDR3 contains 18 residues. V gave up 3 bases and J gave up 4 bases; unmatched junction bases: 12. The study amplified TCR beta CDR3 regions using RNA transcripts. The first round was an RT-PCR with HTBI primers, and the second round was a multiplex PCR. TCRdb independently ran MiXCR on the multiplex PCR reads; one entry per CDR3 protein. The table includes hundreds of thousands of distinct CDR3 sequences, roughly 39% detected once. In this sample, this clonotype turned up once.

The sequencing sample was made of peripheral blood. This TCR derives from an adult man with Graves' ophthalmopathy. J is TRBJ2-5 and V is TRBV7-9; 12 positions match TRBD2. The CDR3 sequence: CASSLAGTELAGGETQYF. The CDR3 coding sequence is TGTGCCAGCAGCTTGGCCGGGACAGAACTAGCGGGAGGAGAGACCCAGTACTTC.